The next 15 T cell receptor beta chains were all read from a single sample in a study of identical twins. MiXCR, applied by TCRdb to the 5' RACE reads, yields one record per CDR3 protein. The data contain roughly 710,000 distinct CDR3 sequences, approximately 6% of them singletons. Sequencing was carried out using naive T cells sorted from blood. These receptors were taken from a man aged 18 to 29 in good health.

The sample holds a few counts of this clonotype. This rearrangement joins TRBV28 to TRBJ2-7, with 13 bases that match TRBD2. Germline values: CDR1 MDHEN, CDR2 SYDVKM. Trimming took 6 bases from V and 3 from J; bases not matched to a gene: 5. The CDR3 sequence is 15 residues long. The CDR3 loop reads CASSLWTSGSYEQYF. The CDR3 DNA reads as TGTGCCAGCAGCCTCTGGACTAGCGGGAGCTACGAGCAGTACTTC.

Concerning this clonotype itself: This may be a read error: a much more frequent sequence differs by one nucleotide. No conserved phenylalanine or tryptophan ends this CDR3, so it is likely a read error. The rearrangement links TRBV5-5 to TRBJ1-1; weak D call: TRBD1 (5 bases). The germline V and J ends were trimmed by 4 bases and 1 base, with 14 bases remaining between them. There are 15 residues in the CDR3. Germline-derived CDR1 and CDR2 are SGHKS and YYEKEE (reference sequence). The CDR3 sequence: CASSQVGEWNTEAFC. In nucleotides, the CDR3 is TGTGCCAGCAGCCAAGTGGGGGAATGGAACACTGAAGCTTTCTGT.

This clonotype was found many times. V gene TRBV10-3 combines with J gene TRBJ2-2; TRBD1 agrees at 8 bases. Germline CDR1 reads ENHRY; CDR2 reads SYGVKD. CDR3 length: 15 amino acids. V shed 4 bases, J shed 4 bases, and the junction held 5 bases outside the gene matches. CDR3 nucleotide sequence: TGTGCCATCAGTGCCGCAGGGGGCATCACCGGGGAGCTGTTTTTT. It is translated as CAISAAGGITGELFF.

The chain carries TRBV6-5 and TRBJ2-7; tentative D call: TRBD2 (6 bases). Germline V gives CDR1 MNHEY, CDR2 SVGAGI. Trimming stripped 2 bases from V and 6 bases from J, with 8 bases between. This CDR3 is 12 amino acids long. CDR3 protein: CASSYRRGEQYF. The CDR3 DNA reads TGTGCCAGCAGTTACAGGAGGGGCGAGCAGTACTTC.

CDR3 in DNA: TGTGCCAGCAGTTTACTGGCGGTGGTCTCCTACAATGAGCAGTTCTTC. Protein product: CASSLLAVVSYNEQFF. The rearrangement links TRBV12-3 or TRBV12-4 to TRBJ2-1; D remains unclear. This CDR3 region has 16 residues. V shed 2 bases and J shed 0 bases, with 11 bases lying between them.

This rearrangement joins TRBV12-3 or TRBV12-4 to TRBJ1-5, with D tentatively TRBD1 (6 bases). V lost 7 bases and J 0 bases, leaving 13 bases between the germline ends. The length of the CDR3 is 15 residues. The DNA for the CDR3 is TGTGCCAGCAAGGGTACAGGGTTTAGCAATCAGCCCCAGCATTTT. Protein sequence: CASKGTGFSNQPQHF.

This clonotype has at least ten counts. J is TRBJ2-5 and V is TRBV10-3, with D maybe TRBD1 (5 bases). V lost 8 bases and J lost 1, with 14 bases in between. Germline CDR1 reads ENHRY; CDR2 reads SYGVKD. The CDR3 runs to 14 residues. The CDR3 DNA reads as TGTGCCATCGCCTCAGGGAAGGCCCAAGAGACCCAGTACTTC. Translation gives CAIASGKAQETQYF.

The chain joins TRBV20-1 to TRBJ2-7; 8 nucleotides match TRBD1. V shed 6 bases, J shed 4 bases, and the junction held 11 bases outside the gene matches. The CDR3 has 14 residues. The germline V gene has CDR1 DFQATT and CDR2 SNEGSKA (reference sequence). The CDR3, as DNA: TGCAGTGCCACGGGACAGGTCTTTGGGTACGAGCAGTACTTC. Translating it yields CSATGQVFGYEQYF.

This clonotype was counted ten times or more. The CDR3 coding sequence is TGCAGTGCTAGTTCCGGACAGCCCCAGCATTTT. This gives the protein CSASSGQPQHF. The chain is built from TRBV20-1 and TRBJ1-5; D remains ambiguous. Trimming left V 3 bases short and J 7 bases short, with 7 bases between. The CDR3 has 11 residues. In germline, CDR1 is DFQATT, CDR2 SNEGSKA (reference sequence).

The chain is built from TRBV20-1 and TRBJ1-5; no clear D gene. Germline CDR1 and CDR2: DFQATT and SNEGSKA (reference sequence). Trimming cost V 2 bases and J 5 bases, with 7 bases left between them. There are 12 residues in the CDR3. CDR3 DNA: TGCAGTGCTAGAATTCGAGATCAGCCCCAGCATTTT. Amino acid sequence: CSARIRDQPQHF.

The chain recombines TRBV4-3 with TRBJ2-7; D uncertain. CDR3 length: 14 amino acids. V gave up 0 bases and J gave up 6 bases, with 12 bases separating them. Per the germline V gene, CDR1 is LGHNA and CDR2 is YSLEER. CDR3 sequence: CASSQEPLTSEQYF. For the CDR3, the DNA is TGCGCCAGCAGCCAAGAGCCCCTCACGTCCGAGCAGTACTTC.

In its sample, this clonotype was seen many times. The genes are TRBV14 and TRBJ2-7, with D possibly TRBD1 on 6 matching bases. V shed 1 base and J shed 5 bases, with 12 bases lying between them. The CDR3 loop spans 14 amino acids. The V gene's germline CDR1 is SGHDN and CDR2 FVKESK. CDR3 loop: CASSQGRGIHEQYV. In DNA, the CDR3 is TGTGCCAGCAGCCAAGGTAGGGGGATCCACGAGCAGTACGTC.

The rearrangement joins TRBV5-1 to TRBJ1-3; a possible D gene is TRBD1 (5 bases). The V end was cut by 7 bases, the J end by 1 base, with 18 bases between. Germline CDR1 SGHRS, CDR2 YFSETQ. The length of the CDR3 is 16 residues. The DNA of the CDR3 is TGCGCCAGCTCCCTCACCTCGGGGGTTTCTGGAAACACCATATATTTT. Its protein is CASSLTSGVSGNTIYF. The whole variable domain, remainder taken from reference TRBV5-1 and TRBJ1-3, is KAGVTQTPRYLIKTRGQQVTLSCSPISGHRSVSWYQQTPGQGLQFLFEYFSETQRNKGNFPGRFSGRQFSNSRSEMNVSTLELGDSALYLCASSLTSGVSGNTIYFGEGSWLTVV.

This clonotype has a handful of counts. The chain recombines TRBV12-3 or TRBV12-4 with TRBJ2-4, with D possibly TRBD1 on 6 matching bases. Trimming shortened V by 6 bases and J by 7 bases, and 16 bases separated the two germline ends. The CDR3 extends over 14 amino acids. CDR3 loop: CASRRTGSGNIQYF. The DNA for the CDR3 is TGTGCCAGCAGACGCACAGGGTCGGGGAACATTCAGTACTTC.

The rearrangement links TRBV2 to TRBJ2-1; TRBD2 aligns across 13 bases. This CDR3 has 14 amino acids. Trimming cost V 8 bases and J 10 bases; bases outside gene matches: 8. Germline V gives CDR1 SNHLY, CDR2 FYNNEI. DNA for the CDR3: TGTGCCAGCTACGGGACTAGCGGGATTGGGGAGCAGTTCTTC. Translation gives CASYGTSGIGEQFF.